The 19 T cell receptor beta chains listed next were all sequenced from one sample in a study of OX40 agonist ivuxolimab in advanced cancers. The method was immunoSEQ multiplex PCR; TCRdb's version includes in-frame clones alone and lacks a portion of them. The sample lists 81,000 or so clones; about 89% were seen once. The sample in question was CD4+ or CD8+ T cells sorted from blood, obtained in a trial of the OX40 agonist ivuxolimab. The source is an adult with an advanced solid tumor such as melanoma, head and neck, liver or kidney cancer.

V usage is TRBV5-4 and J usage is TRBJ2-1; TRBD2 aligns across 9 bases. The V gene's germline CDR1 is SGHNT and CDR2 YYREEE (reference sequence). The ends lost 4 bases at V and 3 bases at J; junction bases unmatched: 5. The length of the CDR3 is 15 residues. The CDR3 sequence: CASSLGAGGYNEQFF. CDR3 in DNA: TGTGCCAGCAGCCTAGGAGCGGGGGGCTACAATGAGCAGTTCTTC. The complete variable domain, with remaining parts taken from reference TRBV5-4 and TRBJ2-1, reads ETGVTQSPTHLIKTRGQQVTLRCSSQSGHNTVSWYQQALGQGPQFIFQYYREEENGRGNFPPRFSGLQFPNYSSELNVNALELDDSALYLCASSLGAGGYNEQFFGPGTRLTVL.

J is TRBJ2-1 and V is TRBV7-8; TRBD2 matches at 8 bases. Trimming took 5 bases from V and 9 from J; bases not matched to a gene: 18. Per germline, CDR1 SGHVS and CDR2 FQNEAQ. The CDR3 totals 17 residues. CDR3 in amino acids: CASSPPGRASGSGEQFF. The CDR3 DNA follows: TGTGCCAGCAGCCCTCCGGGGAGGGCTAGCGGGTCTGGTGAGCAGTTCTTC.

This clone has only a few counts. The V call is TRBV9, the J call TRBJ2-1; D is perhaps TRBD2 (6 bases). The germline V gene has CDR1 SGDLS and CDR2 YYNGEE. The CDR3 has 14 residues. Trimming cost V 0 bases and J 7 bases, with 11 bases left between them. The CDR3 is CASSVGGDLNEQFF. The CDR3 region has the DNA TGTGCCAGCAGCGTAGGGGGGGACTTAAATGAGCAGTTCTTC.

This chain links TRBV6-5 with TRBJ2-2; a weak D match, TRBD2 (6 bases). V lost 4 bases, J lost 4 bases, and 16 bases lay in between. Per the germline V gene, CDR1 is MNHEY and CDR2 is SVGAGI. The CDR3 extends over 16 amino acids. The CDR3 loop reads CASSSVSSVLTGELFF. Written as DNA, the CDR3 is TGTGCCAGCAGTTCAGTCTCTAGCGTCCTCACCGGGGAGCTGTTTTTT.

The CDR3 loop reads CASSKPDTGGLSNQPQHF. The CDR3 nucleotides are TGTGCCAGCAGCAAACCGGACACAGGGGGCCTTAGCAATCAGCCCCAGCATTTT. The chain uses TRBV21-1 and TRBJ1-5; TRBD1, as called in the table, went unchecked against the DNA. TRBV21-1 is a documented pseudogene. CDR3 length: 18 residues.

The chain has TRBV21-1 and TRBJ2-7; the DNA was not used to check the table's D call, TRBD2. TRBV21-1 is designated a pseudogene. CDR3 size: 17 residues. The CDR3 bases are TGTGCCAGCAACGAAATACTGGGACTCCCAACTCCCCACGAGCAGTACGTC. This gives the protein CASNEILGLPTPHEQYV.

DNA of the CDR3: TGTGCCTGGAGTGTTAACGAAGCTTTCTTT. Translating gives CAWSVNEAFF. This chain joins TRBV30 and TRBJ1-1, with no clear D. Germline V CDR1 and CDR2: GTSNPN, SVGIG (reference sequence). CDR3 length equals 10 residues. Trimming left V 0 bases short and J 8 bases short, with 4 bases between.

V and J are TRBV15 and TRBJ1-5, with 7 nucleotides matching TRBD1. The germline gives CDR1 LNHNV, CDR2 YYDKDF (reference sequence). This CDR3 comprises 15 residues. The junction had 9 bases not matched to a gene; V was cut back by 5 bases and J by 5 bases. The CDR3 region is CATSVQGWNHQPQHF. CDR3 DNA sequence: TGTGCCACCAGCGTACAGGGGTGGAACCATCAGCCCCAGCATTTT.

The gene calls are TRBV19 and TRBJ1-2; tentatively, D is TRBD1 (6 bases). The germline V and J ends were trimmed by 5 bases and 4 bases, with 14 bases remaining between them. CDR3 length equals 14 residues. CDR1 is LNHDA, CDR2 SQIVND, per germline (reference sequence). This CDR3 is CASSALPGAYGYTF. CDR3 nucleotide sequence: TGTGCCAGTAGTGCTCTCCCGGGGGCCTATGGCTACACCTTC.

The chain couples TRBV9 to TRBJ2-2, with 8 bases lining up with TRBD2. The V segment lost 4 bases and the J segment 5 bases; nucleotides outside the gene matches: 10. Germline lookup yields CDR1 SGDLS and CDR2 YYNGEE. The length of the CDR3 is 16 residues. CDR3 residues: CASSPQGLVGTGELFF. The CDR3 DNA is TGTGCCAGCAGCCCCCAGGGACTAGTAGGAACCGGGGAGCTGTTTTTT.

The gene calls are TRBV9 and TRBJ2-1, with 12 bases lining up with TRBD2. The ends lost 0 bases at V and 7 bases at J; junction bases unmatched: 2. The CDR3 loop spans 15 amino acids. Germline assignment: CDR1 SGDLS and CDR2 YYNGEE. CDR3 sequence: CASSVGGTSGNEQFF. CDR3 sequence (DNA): TGTGCCAGCAGCGTAGGCGGGACTAGCGGGAATGAGCAGTTCTTC.

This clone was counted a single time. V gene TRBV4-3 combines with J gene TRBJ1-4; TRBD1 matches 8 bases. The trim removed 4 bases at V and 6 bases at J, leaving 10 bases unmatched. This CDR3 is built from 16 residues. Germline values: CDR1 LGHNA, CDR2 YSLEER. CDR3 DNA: TGCGCCAGCAGCCTATTACCGGGACAGGCGGATGAAAAACTGTTTTTT. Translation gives CASSLLPGQADEKLFF.

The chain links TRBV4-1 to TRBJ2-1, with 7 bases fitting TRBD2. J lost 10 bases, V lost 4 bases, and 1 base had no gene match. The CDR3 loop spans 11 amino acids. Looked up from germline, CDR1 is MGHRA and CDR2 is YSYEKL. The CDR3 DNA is TGCGCCAGCAGCCGAGCGGGGGAGCAGTTCTTC. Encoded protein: CASSRAGEQFF.

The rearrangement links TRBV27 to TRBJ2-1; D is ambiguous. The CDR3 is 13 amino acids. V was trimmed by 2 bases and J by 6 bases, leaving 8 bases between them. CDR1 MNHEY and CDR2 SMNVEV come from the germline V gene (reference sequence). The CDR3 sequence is CASSLTWSNEQFF. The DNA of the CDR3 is TGTGCCAGCAGTTTAACCTGGAGCAATGAGCAGTTCTTC.

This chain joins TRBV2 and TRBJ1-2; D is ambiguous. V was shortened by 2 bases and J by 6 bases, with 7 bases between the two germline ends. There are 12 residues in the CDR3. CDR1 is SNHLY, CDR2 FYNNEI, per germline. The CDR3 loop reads CASSESKHGYTF. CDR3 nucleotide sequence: TGTGCCAGCAGTGAAAGCAAGCATGGCTACACCTTC.

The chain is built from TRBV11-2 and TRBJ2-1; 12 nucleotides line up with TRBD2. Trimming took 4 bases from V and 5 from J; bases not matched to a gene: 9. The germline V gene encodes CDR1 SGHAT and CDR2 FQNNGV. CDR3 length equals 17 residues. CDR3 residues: CASSSTSGGPRDNEQFF. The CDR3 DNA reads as TGTGCCAGCAGCTCGACTAGCGGGGGCCCCAGGGACAATGAGCAGTTCTTC.

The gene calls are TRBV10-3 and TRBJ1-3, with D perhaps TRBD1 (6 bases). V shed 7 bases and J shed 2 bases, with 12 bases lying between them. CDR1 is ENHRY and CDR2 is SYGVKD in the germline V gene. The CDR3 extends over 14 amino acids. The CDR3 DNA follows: TGTGCCATCATTAAACAGGGAGCTGGAAACACCATATATTTT. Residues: CAIIKQGAGNTIYF.

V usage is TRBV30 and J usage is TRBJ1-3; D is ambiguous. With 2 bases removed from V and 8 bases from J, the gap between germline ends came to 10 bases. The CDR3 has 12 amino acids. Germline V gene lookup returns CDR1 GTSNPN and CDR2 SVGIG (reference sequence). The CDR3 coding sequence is TGTGCCTGGAGTTCAGGAAGGGACACCATATATTTT. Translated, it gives CAWSSGRDTIYF.

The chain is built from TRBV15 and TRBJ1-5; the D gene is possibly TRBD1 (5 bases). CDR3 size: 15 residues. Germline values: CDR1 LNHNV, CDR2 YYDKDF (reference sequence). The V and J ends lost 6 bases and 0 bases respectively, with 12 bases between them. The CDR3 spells CATRAGLYSNQPQHF. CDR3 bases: TGTGCCACCAGGGCAGGGCTGTATAGCAATCAGCCCCAGCATTTT.